This TCR beta chain appears in the sequencing data of a study of CD8 T cells in ankylosing spondylitis. Whole-study findings and limits: Researchers report that disease-linked clones proved CD8+ and relatively rare in peripheral blood. Significant enrichment of disease-linked clones was reportedly seen in matched ankylosing spondylitis synovial fluid.

On this clonotype: What it binds is not known.

The authors made TCR beta libraries by quantitative 5'-RACE with molecular barcodes. TCRdb recomputed calls from the 5' RACE reads with MiXCR, one row per CDR3 protein. Here the sample spans about 160,000 distinct CDR3 sequences, roughly 10% being singletons. This CDR3 has 18 amino acids. The V gene's germline CDR1 is LNHDA and CDR2 SQIVND (reference sequence). After removal of 4 bases from V and 4 bases from J, the junction contained 13 bases not matched to a gene. The TCR was taken from a female donor with ankylosing spondylitis or in good health (not recorded which). Specimen: blood, either unsorted or a sorted T cell fraction (not recorded which). The V call is TRBV19, the J call TRBJ2-1; 10 nucleotides align to TRBD2. The CDR3 bases are TGTGCCAGTAGTACCCTCCAAACCTTTAGCGGGAGGTACAATGAGCAGTTCTTC. Translated, it gives CASSTLQTFSGRYNEQFF.